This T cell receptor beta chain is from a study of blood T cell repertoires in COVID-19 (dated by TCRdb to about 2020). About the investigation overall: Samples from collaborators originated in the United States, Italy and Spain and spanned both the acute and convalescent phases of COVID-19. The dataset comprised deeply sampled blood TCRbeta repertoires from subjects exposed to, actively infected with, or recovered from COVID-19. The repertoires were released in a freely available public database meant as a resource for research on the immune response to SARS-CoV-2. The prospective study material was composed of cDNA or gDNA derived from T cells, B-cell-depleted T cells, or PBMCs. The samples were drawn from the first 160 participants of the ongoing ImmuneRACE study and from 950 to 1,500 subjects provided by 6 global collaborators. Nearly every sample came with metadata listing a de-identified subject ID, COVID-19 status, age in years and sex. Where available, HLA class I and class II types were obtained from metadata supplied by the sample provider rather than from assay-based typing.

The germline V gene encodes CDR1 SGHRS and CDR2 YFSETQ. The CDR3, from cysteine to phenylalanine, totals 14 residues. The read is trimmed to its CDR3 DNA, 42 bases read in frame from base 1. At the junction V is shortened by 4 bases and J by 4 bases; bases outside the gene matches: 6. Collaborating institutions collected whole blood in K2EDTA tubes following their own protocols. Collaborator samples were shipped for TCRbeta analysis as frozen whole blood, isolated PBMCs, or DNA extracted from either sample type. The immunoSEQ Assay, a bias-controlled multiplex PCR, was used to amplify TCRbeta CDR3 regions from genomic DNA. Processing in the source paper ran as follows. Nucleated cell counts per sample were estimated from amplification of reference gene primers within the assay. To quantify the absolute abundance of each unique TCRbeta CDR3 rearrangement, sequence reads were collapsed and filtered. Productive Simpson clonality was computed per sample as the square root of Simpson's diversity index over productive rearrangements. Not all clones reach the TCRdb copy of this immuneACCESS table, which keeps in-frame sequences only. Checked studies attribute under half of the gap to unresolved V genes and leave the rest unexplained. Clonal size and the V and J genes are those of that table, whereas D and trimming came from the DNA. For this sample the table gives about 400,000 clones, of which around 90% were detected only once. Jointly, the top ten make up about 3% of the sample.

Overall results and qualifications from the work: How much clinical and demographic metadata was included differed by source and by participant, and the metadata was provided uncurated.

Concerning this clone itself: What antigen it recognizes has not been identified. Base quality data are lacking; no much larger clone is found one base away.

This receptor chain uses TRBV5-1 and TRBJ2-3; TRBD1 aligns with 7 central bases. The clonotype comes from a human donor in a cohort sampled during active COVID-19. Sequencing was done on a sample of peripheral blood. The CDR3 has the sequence CASSQTGPADTQYF. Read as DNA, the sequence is TGCGCCAGCAGCCAGACAGGGCCGGCAGATACGCAGTATTTT.